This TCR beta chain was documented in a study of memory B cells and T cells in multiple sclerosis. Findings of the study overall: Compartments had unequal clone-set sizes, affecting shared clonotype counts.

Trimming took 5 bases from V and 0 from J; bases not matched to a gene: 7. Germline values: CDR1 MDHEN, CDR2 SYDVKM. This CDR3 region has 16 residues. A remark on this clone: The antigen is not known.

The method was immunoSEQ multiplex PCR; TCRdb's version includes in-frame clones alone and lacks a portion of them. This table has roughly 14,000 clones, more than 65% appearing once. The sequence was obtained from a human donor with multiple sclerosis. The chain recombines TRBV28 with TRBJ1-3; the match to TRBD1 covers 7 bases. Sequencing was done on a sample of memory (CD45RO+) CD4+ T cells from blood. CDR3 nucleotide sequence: TGTGCCAGCAGTACGCCAGGGACAGTCTCTGGAAACACCATATATTTT. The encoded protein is CASSTPGTVSGNTIYF.